The present T cell receptor beta chain was sequenced within a study of T-cell reconstitution after alpha-beta-depleted transplantation in children. Unique molecular identifiers were used to barcode this TCRbeta library. TCRdb passed the PCR reads through MiXCR, listing each CDR3 protein once. This sample yields about 540,000 distinct CDR3 sequences, of which 15% to 20% are seen a single time; 3% to 4% belongs to the top ten. This clonotype was sampled from a human donor who donated a stem cell graft to a child with acute lymphoblastic leukemia. This specimen was PBMCs from the stem cell graft donor, taken from the stem cell graft.

CDR3 nucleotides: TGCGCCAGCAGCCAAGAATATGCGGGAAACTCCTACGAGCAGTACTTC. Its translation is CASSQEYAGNSYEQYF. The V gene is TRBV4-1, the J gene TRBJ2-7; a weak D match, TRBD2 (6 bases). The germline V gene has CDR1 MGHRA and CDR2 YSYEKL. This CDR3 region has 16 residues. Trimming cost V 0 bases and J 0 bases, with 12 bases left between them.